This is a list of T cell receptor beta chains from one sample in a study of blood T cell repertoires in COVID-19. Clones were sequenced by immunoSEQ multiplex PCR, and TCRdb holds only the in-frame ones, with some missing. This sample has about 200,000 clones, with around 86% found just once. The specimen sequenced was PBMCs or T cells enriched from blood (not recorded which). These receptors originate from a man aged 40-50 years with acute COVID-19. CDR3s leave out the opening cysteine and the closing phenylalanine or tryptophan.

TRBJ2-1 | TRBV27 | ASSFGGNYNEQF
TRBJ2-7 | TRBV9 | ASSVADRGGHEQY
TRBJ1-2 | TRBV7-3 | ASSLVGTNYGYT
TRBJ1-3 | TRBV5-1 | ASSLGDSFSGNTIY
TRBJ2-5 | TRBV5-6 | ASSLEGGETQY
TRBJ2-7 | TRBV6-5 | ASSRGDSTYEQY
TRBJ1-1 | TRBV6-5 | ASSYSGRRGTEAF
TRBJ2-7 | TRBV9 | ASSVDGVSYEQY
TRBJ1-2 | TRBV28 | ASSGGQAYGYT
TRBJ2-1 | TRBV24-1 | ATGTDTSWEQF
TRBJ1-5 | TRBV30 | AWSPRTTRADQPQH
TRBJ2-3 | TRBV19 | ASSGLAGVNTQY
TRBJ2-7 | TRBV9 | ASSGRDSLHYEQY
TRBJ1-5 | TRBV18 | ASSPRYDKLEGRNQPQH
TRBJ1-1 | TRBV12-3/TRBV12-4 | ASSPTGDTEAF
TRBJ1-2 | TRBV5-1 | ASSRTGEEGYGYT
TRBJ1-1 | TRBV7-9 | ASSRTALRTEAF
TRBJ2-1 | TRBV5-1 | ASSLGTSGNNEQF
TRBJ1-1 | TRBV9 | ASSVGDGWDSEAF
TRBJ2-1 | TRBV3-1/TRBV3-2 | ASSPRRVAGGWDEQF
TRBJ2-1 | TRBV5-6 | ASSPKLAGDNEQF
TRBJ1-2 | TRBV2 | ASSDMKGLSGYT
TRBJ2-7 | TRBV3-1/TRBV3-2 | ASSRTGTFYEQY
TRBJ1-2 | TRBV29-1 | SVELQGIGYT
TRBJ1-6 | TRBV28 | ASSLGQGVYNSPLH
TRBJ2-3 | TRBV3-1/TRBV3-2 | ASSQNLAGGLTQY
TRBJ2-1 | TRBV2 | ASSERTSGRGQF
TRBJ1-4 | TRBV7-9 | ASSLDRTGSEKLF
TRBJ1-5 | TRBV24-1 | ATSSRGTSNQPQH
TRBJ1-6 | TRBV9 | ASSVIGQGGMDSPLH
TRBJ2-2 | TRBV30 | AWSARTSGSLPGELF
TRBJ2-7 | TRBV28 | ASSPLVTGKTYEQY
TRBJ2-3 | TRBV9 | ASSQSGGGSTDTQY
TRBJ2-5 | TRBV30 | AWRLRETQY
TRBJ2-1 | TRBV7-2 | ASSLGASAYNEQF
TRBJ1-2 | TRBV5-1 | ASSLEGTAYGYT
TRBJ2-6 | TRBV7-6 | ASSLKFKGPYSGANVLT
TRBJ2-2 | TRBV5-1 | ASSEGRENTGELF
TRBJ2-7 | TRBV3-1/TRBV3-2 | ASSEEGLGVLEQY
TRBJ1-4 | TRBV6-6 | ASSPQGASNEKLF
TRBJ2-7 | TRBV25-1 | ASSEEGNHEQY
TRBJ2-7 | TRBV10-3 | AIRNPGTGGEQY
TRBJ2-1 | TRBV9 | ASSNGLAGGLVQF
TRBJ2-5 | TRBV2 | ASSGYGGETQY
TRBJ2-1 | TRBV19 | ASTHLAGSYNEQF
TRBJ2-7 | TRBV28 | ASSSVGGLDEQY
TRBJ1-5 | TRBV2 | ASRQGASISNQPQH
TRBJ2-7 | TRBV27 | ASTLTGTGNYYEQY
TRBJ2-1 | TRBV7-9 | ASSPVTSVSYNEQF
TRBJ2-7 | TRBV6-5 | ATKVSRDRENEQY
TRBJ2-2 | TRBV2 | ASSAGQQNTGELF
TRBJ1-1 | TRBV5-1 | ASSLFRGVNTEAF
TRBJ2-2 | TRBV24-1 | ATSDAQDWLAGEPNTGELF